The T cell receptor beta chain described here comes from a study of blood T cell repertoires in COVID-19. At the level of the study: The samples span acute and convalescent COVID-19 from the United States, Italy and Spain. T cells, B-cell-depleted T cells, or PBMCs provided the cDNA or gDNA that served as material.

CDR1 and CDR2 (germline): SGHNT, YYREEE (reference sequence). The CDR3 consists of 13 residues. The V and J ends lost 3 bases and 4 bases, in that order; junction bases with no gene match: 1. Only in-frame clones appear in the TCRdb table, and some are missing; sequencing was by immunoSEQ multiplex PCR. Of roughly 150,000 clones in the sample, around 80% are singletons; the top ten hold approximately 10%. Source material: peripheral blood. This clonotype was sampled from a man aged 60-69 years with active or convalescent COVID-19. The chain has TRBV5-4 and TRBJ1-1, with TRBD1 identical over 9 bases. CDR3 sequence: CASSSGQGTEAFF. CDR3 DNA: TGTGCCAGCAGCTCGGGACAGGGCACTGAAGCTTTCTTT.